A selection of T cell receptor beta chains follows, all from one sample in a study of T cells in Graves' hyperthyroidism and ophthalmopathy. TCRdb fed the multiplex PCR reads into MiXCR, producing one record per CDR3 protein. The table has more than 300,000 distinct CDR3 sequences, about 18% seen once. Sequenced: blood. The source of these receptors is a woman aged 25-40 years with Graves' hyperthyroidism that later progressed to Graves' ophthalmopathy. Both conserved end residues are part of each CDR3. A D gene is named only where the DNA matches it firmly. Not every row has a clone size; where given, it reads once, few, many or a size class.

TGCAGCGTTGAAGGTGGCAAACCGCCTTTCACAGATACGCAGTATTTT	CSVEGGKPPFTDTQYF	NA	TRBV29-1	TRBJ2-3	16	NA
TGCGCCAGCAGCACGGAGAGGGGCAGGGGTTTCTCTGGGGCCAACGTCCTGACTTTC	CASSTERGRGFSGANVLTF	many	TRBV5-1	TRBJ2-6	19	NA
TGTGCCATCAGTGAGTCGACGGCGTATGGCTACACCTTC	CAISESTAYGYTF	many	TRBV10-3	TRBJ1-2	13	NA
TGTGCCAGCAGTTTCCAAGGGGGTCGCTTTAACTATGGCTACACCTTC	CASSFQGGRFNYGYTF	few	TRBV27	TRBJ1-2	16	NA
TGCAGTGCCAGAGGAACAGGGAACTACGAGCAGTACTTC	CSARGTGNYEQYF	many	TRBV20-1	TRBJ2-7	13	NA
TGTGCCAGCAGTTACCGGGACAGGGGTTACGAGCAGTACTTC	CASSYRDRGYEQYF	NA	TRBV27	TRBJ2-7	14	TRBD1
TGTGCCAGCAGTTTACAGGGACGGGGGGCCAACGTCCTGACTTTC	CASSLQGRGANVLTF	NA	TRBV27	TRBJ2-6	15	NA
TGTGCCAGCAGTGACATCACCGGTGGTAGCACAGATACGCAGTATTTT	CASSDITGGSTDTQYF	many	TRBV28	TRBJ2-3	16	NA
TGTGCCAGCAGCTCCGAGTGGGACGAGCAGTACTTC	CASSSEWDEQYF	many	TRBV14	TRBJ2-7	12	NA
TGTGCCAGCAGTTTGTGGACCCGACCTGGGGCCAACGTCCTGACTTTC	CASSLWTRPGANVLTF	many	TRBV27	TRBJ2-6	16	NA
TGCGCCAGCAGTGGAGGAGACTTATTCACGGGAGTCGAGCAGTACTTC	CASSGGDLFTGVEQYF	many	TRBV10-2	TRBJ2-7	16	NA
TGTGCCAGCAGCTGGCGCACAGATACGCAGTATTTT	CASSWRTDTQYF	many	TRBV28	TRBJ2-3	12	NA
TGTGCCAGCAAAGGCGGGCCGGCGGAACAAGAGACCCAGTACTTC	CASKGGPAEQETQYF	many	TRBV6-1	TRBJ2-5	15	NA
TGCAGTGCTAGCGGGGGGAGCGGAGGGGGGGAGACCCAGTACTTC	CSASGGSGGGETQYF	NA	TRBV20-1	TRBJ2-5	15	NA
TGTGCCAGCAGTTTTCGACAGGGGTACGATACGCAGTATTTT	CASSFRQGYDTQYF	many	TRBV12-3/TRBV12-4	TRBJ2-3	14	TRBD1
TGTGCCAGCAGCCCCTTCCGGGGGACCTATAATTCACCCCTCCACTTT	CASSPFRGTYNSPLHF	many	TRBV28	TRBJ1-6	16	NA
TGTGCCACCAGTGATAGACAGGGGGCAGGCGGCACAGATACGCAGTATTTT	CATSDRQGAGGTDTQYF	many	TRBV24-1	TRBJ2-3	17	TRBD1
TGTGCCAGTAGTATGACAGGGGCTGAAGCTTTCTTT	CASSMTGAEAFF	many	TRBV19	TRBJ1-1	12	TRBD1
TGTGCCAGCAGCTTAGGTCTAGGGCGTGAGCGCACTGAAGCTTTCTTT	CASSLGLGRERTEAFF	NA	TRBV11-1	TRBJ1-1	16	NA
TGTGCCAGCAGCCTCGGGACAGGGGGCAGCTACTCTGGGGCCAACGTCCTGACTTTC	CASSLGTGGSYSGANVLTF	many	TRBV11-2	TRBJ2-6	19	TRBD1
TGCGCCAGCAGCATTATTAGCGGGGGGGCAATCGGGGAGCTGTTTTTT	CASSIISGGAIGELFF	few	TRBV10-2	TRBJ2-2	16	TRBD2
TGTGCCAGCACCAGGACAGTTTGGGGAAGGGATAATGAGCAGTTCTTC	CASTRTVWGRDNEQFF	many	TRBV6-1	TRBJ2-1	16	NA
TGCGCCAGCAGCTTGGAACAGGTTATCACAGATACGCAGTATTTT	CASSLEQVITDTQYF	many	TRBV5-1	TRBJ2-3	15	NA
TGTGCCAGCAGTTTCGCTTCGGAGACCCAGTACTTC	CASSFASETQYF	many	TRBV12-3/TRBV12-4	TRBJ2-5	12	NA
TGCAGCGACCCGGGAGCCGGGACTAATTCACCCCTCCACTTT	CSDPGAGTNSPLHF	many	TRBV29-1	TRBJ1-6	14	NA
TGTGCCTGGAGGAGGAGGGGGGGCTCGTACAATGAGCAGTTCTTC	CAWRRRGGSYNEQFF	many	TRBV30	TRBJ2-1	15	NA
TGTGCCAGCAGCCCTGGCAGACAAAACACTGAAGCTTTCTTT	CASSPGRQNTEAFF	many	TRBV7-2	TRBJ1-1	14	NA
TGTGCCAGCAGTTTATTCACTAGCGGCACAGATACGCAGTATTTT	CASSLFTSGTDTQYF	many	TRBV27	TRBJ2-3	15	TRBD2
TGTGCCACCAGCAGAGGACTGACGTACGAGATGAACACTGAAGCTTTCTTT	CATSRGLTYEMNTEAFF	many	TRBV15	TRBJ1-1	17	NA
TGTGCCAGCAGTTCACTCGGGGGAATCTACGAGCAGTACTTC	CASSSLGGIYEQYF	few	TRBV6-5	TRBJ2-7	14	NA
TGTGCTAGTGGTTTAGAGGGGGGAGATCAGCCCCAGCATTTT	CASGLEGGDQPQHF	NA	TRBV12-5	TRBJ1-5	14	NA
TGTGCCATCAGTGTATTCAGTGAGCGGGGCACAGATACGCAGTATTTT	CAISVFSERGTDTQYF	NA	TRBV10-3	TRBJ2-3	16	NA
TGTGCCATCCGAGGACAGGAATCCTACGAGCAGTACTTC	CAIRGQESYEQYF	many	TRBV10-3	TRBJ2-7	13	TRBD1
TGTGCCAGCAGCGCCCACCGGGGGTCCTACGAGCAGTACTTC	CASSAHRGSYEQYF	few	TRBV9	TRBJ2-7	14	NA
TGTGCCAGTAGAGGGGGGGGGAATCAGCCCCAGCATTTT	CASRGGGNQPQHF	few	TRBV19	TRBJ1-5	13	NA
TGTGCCAGCAAGGAACCGGGACACCTAACCGGGGAGCTGTTTTTT	CASKEPGHLTGELFF	many	TRBV6-1	TRBJ2-2	15	NA
TGTGCCAGCAGGGCGACAGGGTCGAGCAATCAGCCCCAGCATTTT	CASRATGSSNQPQHF	many	TRBV6-1	TRBJ1-5	15	TRBD1
TGTGCCATCAGTCTACAGGGGGGGCCTGAAGCTTTCTTT	CAISLQGGPEAFF	NA	TRBV10-3	TRBJ1-1	13	TRBD1
TGCGCCAGCAGCTTGGCGTACAGGGGCCCGAACAATGAGCAGTTCTTC	CASSLAYRGPNNEQFF	many	TRBV5-1	TRBJ2-1	16	TRBD1
TGTGCCAGCAGCTTCCCGACGGGGGGAAACTACGAGCAGTACTTC	CASSFPTGGNYEQYF	many	TRBV7-9	TRBJ2-7	15	TRBD2
TGCAGCGTCCTAGCCCCTAGGGAAAGCTACGAGCAGTACTTC	CSVLAPRESYEQYF	few	TRBV29-1	TRBJ2-7	14	NA
TGTGCCAGTATGGAGGGGGGAGGAGGCTTCTATGGCTACACCTTC	CASMEGGGGFYGYTF	NA	TRBV19	TRBJ1-2	15	NA
TGTGCCAGCAGCTCGACCGGGACAGGCCTCTATGGCTACACCTTC	CASSSTGTGLYGYTF	NA	TRBV7-9	TRBJ1-2	15	TRBD1
TGTGCCAGCAGCCAAAACGACAGAACCTATGGCTACACCTTC	CASSQNDRTYGYTF	NA	TRBV5-8	TRBJ1-2	14	NA
TGTGCCAGCAGCCAAGCTAGCGAGGCCTGGGAGACCTTC	CASSQASEAWETF	many	TRBV3-1	TRBJ1-2	13	NA
TGCGCCAGCAGTTCGACAACAGAGTTCTATGGCTACACCTTC	CASSSTTEFYGYTF	few	TRBV10-2	TRBJ1-2	14	NA
TGCAGTGCTATAACCGGGACAGGCCGAACGGACGGCTACACCTTC	CSAITGTGRTDGYTF	NA	TRBV20-1	TRBJ1-2	15	TRBD1
TGTGCCAGCAGCTTCGCCCTAGAGAGGGCGAACTATGGCTACACCTTC	CASSFALERANYGYTF	few	TRBV7-9	TRBJ1-2	16	NA
TGTGCCAGCAGTTTACTAGAGGCCGGGGAGCTGTTTTTT	CASSLLEAGELFF	NA	TRBV11-2	TRBJ2-2	13	NA
TGTGCCAGCAGTTACACCCGGGACAGGGGGCGCGTCACTGAAGCTTTCTTT	CASSYTRDRGRVTEAFF	many	TRBV6-5	TRBJ1-1	17	TRBD1
TGTGCCAGCGGGACTGAGAACACTGAAGCTTTCTTT	CASGTENTEAFF	many	TRBV2	TRBJ1-1	12	NA
TGTGCCAGCAGCGGAGAGGGGGCCTCGGTCGGGTATAGCAATCAGCCCCAGCATTTT	CASSGEGASVGYSNQPQHF	many	TRBV11-2	TRBJ1-5	19	TRBD1
TGTGCCAGCAGTTTAGGGGGTAAGGATCAGCCCCAGCATTTT	CASSLGGKDQPQHF	many	TRBV28	TRBJ1-5	14	NA
TGTGCCAGCAGAGACAGTGATGACAGAAACTATGGCTACACCTTC	CASRDSDDRNYGYTF	few	TRBV6-1	TRBJ1-2	15	NA
TGTGCCAGTAGTACAAGGAACAGGGAGATCTCCTACAATGAGCAGTTCTTC	CASSTRNREISYNEQFF	few	TRBV19	TRBJ2-1	17	NA
TGTGCCAGCAGTTTACTAGACGGGGAGCTGTTTTTT	CASSLLDGELFF	many	TRBV28	TRBJ2-2	12	NA
TGTGCCAGCAGCTTACGAGCGGGAGGTAACTACAATGAGCAGTTCTTC	CASSLRAGGNYNEQFF	once	TRBV7-3	TRBJ2-1	16	TRBD2
TGCAGTGCTGAGAGCGGGGACAGAGGCTTATACGAGCAGTACTTC	CSAESGDRGLYEQYF	NA	TRBV20-1	TRBJ2-7	15	NA
TGTGCCAGCAGTTCACTAGCGGGAGCAGATACGCAGTATTTT	CASSSLAGADTQYF	many	TRBV6-1	TRBJ2-3	14	TRBD2